This TCR beta chain was recorded in a study of shared clonotypes between healthy human individuals. Across the study: Donors were two women and three men aged 18 to 49.

It was into CD45RA+ naive and CD45RA-negative memory subsets that the CD4+ cells were split. Trimming took off 0 bases at V and 0 bases at J, with 8 bases between the two ends. Germline-derived CDR1 and CDR2 are SGHKS and YYEKEE (reference sequence). The CDR3 contains 15 residues. Authors' data handling: Filtering of immunoSEQ junctional sequences could not match full-length read filtering. Using immunoSEQ multiplex PCR, the repertoire was profiled, and TCRdb retains in-frame clones only, with some absent. Clone size and V and J calls were adopted from that table, with D and trimming inferred from the DNA. This table holds about 1.5 million clones, over 95% found once.

This TCR derives from a man aged 25-45 years in good health. The sequencing input was naive CD4+ T cells sorted from blood. The subset is: CD45RA+ positively selected. The chain employs TRBV5-5 and TRBJ2-3; D not certain. The CDR3 sequence: CASSLDQASTDTQYF. The CDR3 DNA sequence: TGTGCCAGCAGCTTGGATCAGGCTAGCACAGATACGCAGTATTTT. Combining the CDR3 with reference TRBV5-5 and TRBJ2-3 gives the whole variable domain DAGVTQSPTHLIKTRGQQVTLRCSPISGHKSVSWYQQVLGQGPQFIFQYYEKEERGRGNFPDRFSARQFPNYSSELNVNALLLGDSALYLCASSLDQASTDTQYFGPGTRLTVL.